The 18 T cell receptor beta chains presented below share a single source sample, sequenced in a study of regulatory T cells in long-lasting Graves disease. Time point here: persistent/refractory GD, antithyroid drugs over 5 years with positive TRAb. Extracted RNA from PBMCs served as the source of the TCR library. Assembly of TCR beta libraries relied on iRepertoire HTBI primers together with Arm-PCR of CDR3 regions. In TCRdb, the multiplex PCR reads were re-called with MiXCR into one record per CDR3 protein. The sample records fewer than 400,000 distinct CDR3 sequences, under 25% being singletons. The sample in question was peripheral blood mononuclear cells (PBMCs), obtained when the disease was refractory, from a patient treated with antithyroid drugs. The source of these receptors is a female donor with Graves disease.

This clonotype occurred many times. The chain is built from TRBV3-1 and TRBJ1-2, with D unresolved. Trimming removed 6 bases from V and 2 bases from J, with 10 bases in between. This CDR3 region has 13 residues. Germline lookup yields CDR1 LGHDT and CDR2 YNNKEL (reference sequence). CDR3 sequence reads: CASSNQANYGYTF. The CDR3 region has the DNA TGTGCCAGCAGTAACCAGGCGAACTATGGCTACACCTTC.

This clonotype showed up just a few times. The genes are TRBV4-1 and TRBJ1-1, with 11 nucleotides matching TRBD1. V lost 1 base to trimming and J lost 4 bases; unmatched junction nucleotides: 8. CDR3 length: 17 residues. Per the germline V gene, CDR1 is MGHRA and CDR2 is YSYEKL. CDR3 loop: CASSQAGQGAYSTEAFF. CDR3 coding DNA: TGCGCCAGCAGCCAAGCCGGACAGGGGGCGTATAGCACTGAAGCTTTCTTT.

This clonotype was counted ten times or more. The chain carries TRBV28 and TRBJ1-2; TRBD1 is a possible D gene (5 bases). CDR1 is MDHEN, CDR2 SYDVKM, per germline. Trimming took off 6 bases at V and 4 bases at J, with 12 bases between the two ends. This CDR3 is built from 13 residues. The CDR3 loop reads CASSSGTSYGYTF. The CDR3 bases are TGTGCCAGCAGCTCCGGGACCAGCTATGGCTACACCTTC.

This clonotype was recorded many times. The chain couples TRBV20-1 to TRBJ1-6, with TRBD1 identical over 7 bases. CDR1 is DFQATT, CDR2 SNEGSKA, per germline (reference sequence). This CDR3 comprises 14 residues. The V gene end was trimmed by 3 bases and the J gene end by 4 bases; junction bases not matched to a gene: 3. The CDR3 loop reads CSARWDSYNSPLHF. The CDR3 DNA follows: TGCAGTGCTAGGTGGGACAGTTATAATTCACCCCTCCACTTT.

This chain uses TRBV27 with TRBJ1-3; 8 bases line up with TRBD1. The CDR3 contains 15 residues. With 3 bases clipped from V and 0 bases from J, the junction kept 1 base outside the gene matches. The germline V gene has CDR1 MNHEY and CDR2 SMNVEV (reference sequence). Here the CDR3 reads CASSFTGGSGNTIYF. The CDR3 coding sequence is TGTGCCAGCAGTTTCACAGGGGGCTCTGGAAACACCATATATTTT.

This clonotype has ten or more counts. CDR3 residues: CASSFAQYNQPQHF. Written as DNA, the CDR3 is TGTGCCAGCAGTTTTGCGCAGTACAATCAGCCCCAGCATTTT. This chain links TRBV12-3 or TRBV12-4 with TRBJ1-5; D remains unclear. The CDR3 contains 14 residues. Trimming left V 3 bases short and J 3 bases short, with 9 bases between.

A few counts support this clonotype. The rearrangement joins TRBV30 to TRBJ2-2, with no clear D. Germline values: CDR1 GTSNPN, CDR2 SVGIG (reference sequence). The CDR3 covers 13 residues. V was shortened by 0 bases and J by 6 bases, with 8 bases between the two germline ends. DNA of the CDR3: TGTGCCTGGAGTGTGGGGATGGCCGGGGAGCTGTTTTTT. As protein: CAWSVGMAGELFF.

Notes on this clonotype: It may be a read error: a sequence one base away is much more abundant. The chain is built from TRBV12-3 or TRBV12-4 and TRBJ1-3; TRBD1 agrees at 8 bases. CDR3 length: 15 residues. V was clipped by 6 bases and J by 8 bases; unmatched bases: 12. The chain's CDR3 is CASRADRGTLDTIYF. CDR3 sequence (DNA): TGTGCCAGCAGAGCCGACAGGGGAACCTTGGACACCATATATTTT.

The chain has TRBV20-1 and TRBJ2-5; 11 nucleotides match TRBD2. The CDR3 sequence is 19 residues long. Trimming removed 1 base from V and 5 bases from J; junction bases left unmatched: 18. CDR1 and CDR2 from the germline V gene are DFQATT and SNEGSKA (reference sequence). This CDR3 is CSARASPGTSGLRAETQYF. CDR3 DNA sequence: TGCAGTGCTAGAGCCTCCCCCGGGACTAGCGGTCTCCGAGCCGAGACCCAGTACTTC.

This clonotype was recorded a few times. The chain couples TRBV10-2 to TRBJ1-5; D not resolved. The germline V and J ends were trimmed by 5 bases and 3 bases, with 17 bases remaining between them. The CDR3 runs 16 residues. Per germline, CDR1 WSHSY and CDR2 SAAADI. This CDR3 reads CASSPDTEFPNQPQHF. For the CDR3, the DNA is TGCGCCAGCAGTCCCGACACGGAGTTTCCCAATCAGCCCCAGCATTTT.

The CDR3 sequence: CASSKMLSGRGETQYF. The CDR3 nucleotides read TGTGCCAGCAGCAAAATGTTATCAGGGCGCGGGGAGACCCAGTACTTC. The chain has TRBV7-2 and TRBJ2-5; D possibly uses TRBD1 or TRBD2 (5 bases each). The CDR3 runs 16 residues. V was trimmed by 5 bases and J by 5 bases, leaving 21 bases between them. Germline values: CDR1 SGHTA, CDR2 FQGNSA.

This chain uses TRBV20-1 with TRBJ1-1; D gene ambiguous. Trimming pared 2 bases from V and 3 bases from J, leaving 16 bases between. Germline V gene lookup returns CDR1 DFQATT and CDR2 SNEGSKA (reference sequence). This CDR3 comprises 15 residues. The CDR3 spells CSARMSHLAHTEAFF. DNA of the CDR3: TGCAGTGCTAGAATGTCACACCTAGCGCACACTGAAGCTTTCTTT.

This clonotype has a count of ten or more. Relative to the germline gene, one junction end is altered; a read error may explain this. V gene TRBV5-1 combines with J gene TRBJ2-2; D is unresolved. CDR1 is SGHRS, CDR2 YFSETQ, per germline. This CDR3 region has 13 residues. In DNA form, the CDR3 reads TGTGCCAGCAGCTTAGCTCTAGCCGGGGAGCTGTTTTTT. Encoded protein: CASSLALAGELFF.

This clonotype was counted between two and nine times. The CDR3, as DNA: TGTGCCACCAGCAAGCAGTCCTACACCGGGGAGCTGTTTTTT. This codes for CATSKQSYTGELFF. The J gene is TRBJ2-2, the V gene TRBV15; D gene ambiguous. This CDR3 has 14 amino acids. V gave up 4 bases and J gave up 3 bases, with 9 bases separating them. Germline-derived CDR1 and CDR2 are LNHNV and YYDKDF (reference sequence).

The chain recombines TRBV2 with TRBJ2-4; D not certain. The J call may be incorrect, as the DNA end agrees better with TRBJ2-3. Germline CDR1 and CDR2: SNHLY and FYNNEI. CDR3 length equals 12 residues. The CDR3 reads CASSEDGGTQYF. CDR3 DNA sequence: TGTGCCAGCAGTGAGGATGGTGGTACGCAGTATTTT.

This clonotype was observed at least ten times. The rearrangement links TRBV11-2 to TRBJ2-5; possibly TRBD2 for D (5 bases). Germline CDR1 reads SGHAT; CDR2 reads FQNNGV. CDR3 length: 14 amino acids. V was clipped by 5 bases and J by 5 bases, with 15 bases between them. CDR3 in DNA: TGTGCCAGCAGCGGGAGTCGAAACTGGGAGACCCAGTACTTC. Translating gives CASSGSRNWETQYF.

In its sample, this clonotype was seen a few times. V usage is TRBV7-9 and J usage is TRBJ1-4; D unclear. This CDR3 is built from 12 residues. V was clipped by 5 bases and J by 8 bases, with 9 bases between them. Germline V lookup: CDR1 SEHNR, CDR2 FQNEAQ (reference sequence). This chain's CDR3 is CASSPSWEKLFF. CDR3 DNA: TGTGCCAGCAGCCCATCCTGGGAAAAACTGTTTTTT.

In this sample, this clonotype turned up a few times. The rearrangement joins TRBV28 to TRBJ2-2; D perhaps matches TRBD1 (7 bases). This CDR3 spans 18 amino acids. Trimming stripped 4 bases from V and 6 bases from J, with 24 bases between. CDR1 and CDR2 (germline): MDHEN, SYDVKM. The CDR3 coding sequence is TGTGCCAGCAGTTCACCCTATTGGGGACAGAGGGGGGCCGGGGAGCTGTTTTTT. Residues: CASSSPYWGQRGAGELFF.